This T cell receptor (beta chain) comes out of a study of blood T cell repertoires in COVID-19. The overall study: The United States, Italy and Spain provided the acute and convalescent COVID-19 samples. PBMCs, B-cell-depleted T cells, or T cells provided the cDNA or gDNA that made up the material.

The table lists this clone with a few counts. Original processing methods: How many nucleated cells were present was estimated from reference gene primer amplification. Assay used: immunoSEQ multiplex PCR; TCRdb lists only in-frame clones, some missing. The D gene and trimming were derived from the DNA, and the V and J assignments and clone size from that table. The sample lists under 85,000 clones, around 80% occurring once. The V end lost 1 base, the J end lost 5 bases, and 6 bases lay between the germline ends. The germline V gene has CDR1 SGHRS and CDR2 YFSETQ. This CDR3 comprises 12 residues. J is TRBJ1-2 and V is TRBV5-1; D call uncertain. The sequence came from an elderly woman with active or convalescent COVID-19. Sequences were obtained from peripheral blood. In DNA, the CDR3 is TGCGCCAGCAGCTTGAACGAGTATGGCTACACCTTC. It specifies CASSLNEYGYTF.